The clone carrying this T cell receptor beta chain was picked up many times. Tagging with unique molecular identifiers was applied to individual cDNA molecules. TCRdb passed the 5' RACE reads through MiXCR, listing each CDR3 protein once. The table lists about 58,000 distinct CDR3 sequences, roughly 12% of them singletons. This record comes from a study of early T cells in non-severe SARS-CoV-2 infection. Trimming removed 4 bases at V and 1 base at J, with 11 bases between. CDR3 length: 14 residues. Germline CDR1 is SGHTA and CDR2 is FQGNSA. The sample taken for sequencing was whole blood. The rearrangement uses TRBV7-2 and TRBJ2-7, with D perhaps TRBD1 (6 bases). The TCR originated in an adult who was a healthcare worker with PCR-confirmed SARS-CoV-2 infection or an uninfected control (not recorded which). CDR3 DNA: TGTGCCAGCAGCTCTCGGACAGAATCCTACGAGCAGTACTTC. Translation gives CASSSRTESYEQYF.